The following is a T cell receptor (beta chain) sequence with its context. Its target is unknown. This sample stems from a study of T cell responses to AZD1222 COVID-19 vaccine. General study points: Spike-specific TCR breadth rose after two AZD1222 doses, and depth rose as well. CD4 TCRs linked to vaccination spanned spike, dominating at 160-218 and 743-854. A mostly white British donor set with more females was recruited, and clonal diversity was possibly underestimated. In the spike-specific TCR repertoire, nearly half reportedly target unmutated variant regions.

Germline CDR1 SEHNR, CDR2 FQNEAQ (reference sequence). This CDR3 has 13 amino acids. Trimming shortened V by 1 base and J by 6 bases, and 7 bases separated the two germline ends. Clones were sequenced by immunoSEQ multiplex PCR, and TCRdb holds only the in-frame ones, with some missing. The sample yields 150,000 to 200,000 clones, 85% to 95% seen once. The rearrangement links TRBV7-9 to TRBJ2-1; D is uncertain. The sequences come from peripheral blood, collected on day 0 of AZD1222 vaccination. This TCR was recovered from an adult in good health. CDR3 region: CASSLGPPNEQFF. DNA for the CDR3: TGTGCCAGCAGCTTAGGACCCCCCAATGAGCAGTTCTTC.